These 5 T cell receptor beta chains came from one sample sequenced in a study of blood T cell repertoires in COVID-19. Produced via immunoSEQ multiplex PCR; TCRdb's table is partial and in-frame only. The table includes about 290,000 clones, 85% detected once. Sequenced material: peripheral blood. The receptors derive from a woman aged 50 to 60 with active or convalescent COVID-19.

The chain joins TRBV19 to TRBJ2-5, with 7 nucleotides matching TRBD2. Germline V gene sequence: CDR1 LNHDA, CDR2 SQIVND (reference sequence). The CDR3 is 15 amino acids. The trim removed 3 bases at V and 4 bases at J, leaving 8 bases unmatched. CDR3 nucleotides: TGTGCCAGTAGTATCCTGGGGGGGGAGAGAGAGACCCAGTACTTC. Translation: CASSILGGERETQYF.

This rearrangement joins TRBV5-5 to TRBJ1-1; D is perhaps TRBD1 (5 bases). V shed 1 base and J shed 10 bases, with 14 bases lying between them. CDR3 length: 13 amino acids. Germline CDR1 reads SGHKS; CDR2 reads YYEKEE (reference sequence). CDR3 DNA sequence: TGTGCCAGCAGCTTGATGTTTTGGCAGGGAGCTTTCTTT. This codes for CASSLMFWQGAFF.

The rearrangement uses TRBV2 and TRBJ1-2; D is undetermined. CDR3 size: 13 residues. V lost 5 bases to trimming and J lost 5 bases, with 12 bases between them. CDR1 SNHLY and CDR2 FYNNEI come from the germline V gene. The CDR3 loop reads CASSRELAYGYTF. The CDR3, as DNA: TGTGCCAGCAGTAGGGAATTAGCGTATGGCTACACCTTC.

Many counts were recorded for this clone. This chain links TRBV6-5 with TRBJ1-2, with TRBD1 identical over 7 bases. The CDR3 has 14 amino acids. The V segment lost 6 bases and the J segment 0 bases; nucleotides outside the gene matches: 4. CDR1 and CDR2 (germline): MNHEY, SVGAGI. The CDR3 region has the DNA TGTGCCAGCAGGCGGACAGGCTCTAACTATGGCTACACCTTC. Protein sequence: CASRRTGSNYGYTF.

This clone has only a few counts. This chain uses TRBV2 with TRBJ1-3; D call uncertain. Germline CDR1 SNHLY, CDR2 FYNNEI. The CDR3 spans 12 residues. The V and J ends lost 5 bases and 2 bases respectively, with 4 bases between them. The CDR3 loop is CASSFTGNTIYF. DNA for the CDR3: TGTGCCAGCAGTTTCACTGGAAACACCATATATTTT.